This T cell receptor (beta chain) was sequenced for a study of cytomegalovirus exposure and HLA in healthy donors. Overall study: Earlier work reported 100 million or so unique TCR beta sequences from 150 million to 200 million T cells.

Details on this clone: Its antigen is currently unknown.

Overall study results and limits: The majority of TCR sequences were rare, yet some public TCRs appeared in many donors. Prior analysis indicated that the majority of TCR beta V segments exhibited productivity approximately 90% or approximately 30% of the time. Among the most significant clusters, several appeared linked to common viral pathogens in a later analysis.

The PCR was carried out with 60 Vbeta primers and 13 Jbeta primers. Clones were read by immunoSEQ multiplex PCR, and TCRdb kept only the in-frame ones, dropping some. The table records approximately 190,000 clones, about 85% of them present only once. CDR1 and CDR2 (germline): SGHTA, FQGNSA. This CDR3 contains 15 residues. V was clipped by 2 bases and J by 2 bases, with 12 bases between them. Specimen: PBMCs. The chain employs TRBV7-2 and TRBJ2-5; D might be TRBD1 (5 bases). The receptor was isolated from a man aged 50 to 59 in good health and CMV-seronegative. The CDR3 reads CASSLQGSPQETQYF. The CDR3 DNA is TGTGCCAGCAGCTTACAGGGAAGTCCACAAGAGACCCAGTACTTC.